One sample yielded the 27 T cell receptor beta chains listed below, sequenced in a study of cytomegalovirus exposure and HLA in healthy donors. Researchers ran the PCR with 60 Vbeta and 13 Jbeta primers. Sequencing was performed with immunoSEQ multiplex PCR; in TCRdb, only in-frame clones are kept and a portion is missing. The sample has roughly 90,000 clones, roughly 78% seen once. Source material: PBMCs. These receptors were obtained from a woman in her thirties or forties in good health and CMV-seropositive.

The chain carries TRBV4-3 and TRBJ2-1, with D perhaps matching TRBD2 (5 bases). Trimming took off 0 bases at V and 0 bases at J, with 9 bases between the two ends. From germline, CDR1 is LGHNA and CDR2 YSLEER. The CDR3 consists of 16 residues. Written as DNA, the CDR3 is TGCGCCAGCAGCCAAGAAAGCGGTTACTCCTACAATGAGCAGTTCTTC. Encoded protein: CASSQESGYSYNEQFF.

CDR3 amino acids: CASSPDSGNSPLHF. The CDR3, as DNA: TGCGCCAGCAGCCCGGACAGTGGAAATTCACCCCTCCACTTT. The genes are TRBV5-1 and TRBJ1-6; the D gene is possibly TRBD1 (6 bases). Germline-derived CDR1 and CDR2 are SGHRS and YFSETQ. The CDR3 spans 14 residues. The ends were cut back, 4 bases at V and 7 bases at J, with 12 bases in the middle.

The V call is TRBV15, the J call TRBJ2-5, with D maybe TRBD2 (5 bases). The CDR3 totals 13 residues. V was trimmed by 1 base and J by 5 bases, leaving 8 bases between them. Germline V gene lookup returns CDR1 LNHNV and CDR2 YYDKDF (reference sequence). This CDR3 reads CATSRGSGETQYF. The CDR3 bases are TGTGCCACCAGCAGAGGGTCGGGGGAGACCCAGTACTTC.

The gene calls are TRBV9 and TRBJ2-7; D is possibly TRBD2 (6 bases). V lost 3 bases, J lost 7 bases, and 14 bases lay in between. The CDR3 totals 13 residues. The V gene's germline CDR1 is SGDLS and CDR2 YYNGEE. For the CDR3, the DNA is TGTGCCAGCAGCGGCGGGAAATTCGAGGAGCAGTACTTC. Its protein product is CASSGGKFEEQYF.

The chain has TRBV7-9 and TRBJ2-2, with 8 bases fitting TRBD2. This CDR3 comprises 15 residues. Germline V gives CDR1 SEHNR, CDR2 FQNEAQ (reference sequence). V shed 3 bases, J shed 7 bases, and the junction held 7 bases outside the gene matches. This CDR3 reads CASSFQSGGSGELFF. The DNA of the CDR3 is TGTGCCAGCAGCTTCCAGTCGGGGGGGAGCGGGGAGCTGTTTTTT. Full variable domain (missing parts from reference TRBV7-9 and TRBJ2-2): DTGVSQNPRHKITKRGQNVTFRCDPISEHNRLYWYRQTLGQGPEFLTYFQNEAQLEKSRLLSDRFSAERPKGSFSTLEIQRTEQGDSAMYLCASSFQSGGSGELFFGEGSRLTVL.

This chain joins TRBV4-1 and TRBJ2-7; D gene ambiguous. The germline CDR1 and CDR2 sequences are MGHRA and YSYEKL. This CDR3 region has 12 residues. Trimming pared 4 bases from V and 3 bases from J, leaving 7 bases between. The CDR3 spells CASSLTGYEQYF. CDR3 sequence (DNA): TGCGCCAGCAGCCTCACCGGCTACGAGCAGTACTTC.

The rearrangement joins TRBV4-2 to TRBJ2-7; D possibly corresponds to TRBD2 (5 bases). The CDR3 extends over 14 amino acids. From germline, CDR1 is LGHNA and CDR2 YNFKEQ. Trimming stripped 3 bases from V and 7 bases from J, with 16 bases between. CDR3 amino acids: CASSQVGELWEQYF. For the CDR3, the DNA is TGTGCCAGCAGCCAGGTTGGGGAGCTTTGGGAGCAGTACTTC.

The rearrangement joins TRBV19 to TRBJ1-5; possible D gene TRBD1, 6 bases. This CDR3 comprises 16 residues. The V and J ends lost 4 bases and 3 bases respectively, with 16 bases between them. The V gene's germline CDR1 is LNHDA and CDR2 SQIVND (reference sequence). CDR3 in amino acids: CASSTQGLPSNQPQHF. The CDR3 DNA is TGTGCCAGTAGTACACAGGGCTTGCCGTCCAATCAGCCCCAGCATTTT.

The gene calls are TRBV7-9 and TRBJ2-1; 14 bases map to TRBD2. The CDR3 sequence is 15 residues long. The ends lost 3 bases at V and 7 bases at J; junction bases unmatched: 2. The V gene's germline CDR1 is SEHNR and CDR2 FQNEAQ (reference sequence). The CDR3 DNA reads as TGTGCCAGCAGCTTTGGGACTAGCGGGAGAAATGAGCAGTTCTTC. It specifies CASSFGTSGRNEQFF. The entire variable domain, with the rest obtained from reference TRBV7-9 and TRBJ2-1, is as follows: DTGVSQNPRHKITKRGQNVTFRCDPISEHNRLYWYRQTLGQGPEFLTYFQNEAQLEKSRLLSDRFSAERPKGSFSTLEIQRTEQGDSAMYLCASSFGTSGRNEQFFGPGTRLTVL.

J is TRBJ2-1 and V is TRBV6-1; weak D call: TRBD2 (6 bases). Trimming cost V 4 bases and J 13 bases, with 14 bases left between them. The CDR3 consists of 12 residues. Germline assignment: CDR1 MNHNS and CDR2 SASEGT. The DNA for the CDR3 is TGTGCCAGCAGTGCTCTGGCGGGACCCCAGTTCTTC. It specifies CASSALAGPQFF.

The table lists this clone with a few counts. CDR3 in DNA: TGCGCCAGCAGCCAAGATTACCAGGGCACTAATGAAAAACTGTTTTTT. This codes for CASSQDYQGTNEKLFF. V gene TRBV4-3 combines with J gene TRBJ1-4, with D possibly matching TRBD1 (5 bases). Trimming stripped 0 bases from V and 2 bases from J, with 10 bases between. This CDR3 is 16 amino acids long. Germline-derived CDR1 and CDR2 are LGHNA and YSLEER.

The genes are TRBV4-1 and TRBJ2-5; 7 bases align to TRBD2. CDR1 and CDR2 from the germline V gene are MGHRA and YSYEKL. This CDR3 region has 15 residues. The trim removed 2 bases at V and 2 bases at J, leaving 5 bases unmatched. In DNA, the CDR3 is TGCGCCAGCAGCCAAATGGAGGGAGGGCAAGAGACCCAGTACTTC. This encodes CASSQMEGGQETQYF.

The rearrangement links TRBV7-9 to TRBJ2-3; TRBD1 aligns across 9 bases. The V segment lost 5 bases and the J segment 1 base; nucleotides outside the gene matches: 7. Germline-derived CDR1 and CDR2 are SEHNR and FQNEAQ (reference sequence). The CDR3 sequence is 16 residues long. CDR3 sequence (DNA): TGTGCCAGCAGCCCAGCGGGACAGGGAGGCACAGATACGCAGTATTTT. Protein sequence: CASSPAGQGGTDTQYF.

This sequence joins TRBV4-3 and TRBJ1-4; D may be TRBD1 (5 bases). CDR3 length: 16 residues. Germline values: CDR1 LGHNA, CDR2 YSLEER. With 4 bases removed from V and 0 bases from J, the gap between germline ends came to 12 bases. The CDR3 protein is CASSPLDSATNEKLFF. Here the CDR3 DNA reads TGCGCCAGCAGCCCCCTTGACAGTGCAACTAATGAAAAACTGTTTTTT.

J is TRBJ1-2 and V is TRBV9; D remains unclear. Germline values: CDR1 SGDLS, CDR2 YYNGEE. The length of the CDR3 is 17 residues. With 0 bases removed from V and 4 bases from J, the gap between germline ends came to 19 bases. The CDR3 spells CASSVANAVPGSYGYTF. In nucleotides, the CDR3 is TGTGCCAGCAGCGTAGCCAACGCCGTTCCAGGATCCTATGGCTACACCTTC.

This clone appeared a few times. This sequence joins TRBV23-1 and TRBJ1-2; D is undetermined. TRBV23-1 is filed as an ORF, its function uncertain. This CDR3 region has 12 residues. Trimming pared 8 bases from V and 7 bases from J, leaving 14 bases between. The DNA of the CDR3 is TGCGCCAGCTGCCAACCTCGGGGTGGCTACACCTTC. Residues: CASCQPRGGYTF.

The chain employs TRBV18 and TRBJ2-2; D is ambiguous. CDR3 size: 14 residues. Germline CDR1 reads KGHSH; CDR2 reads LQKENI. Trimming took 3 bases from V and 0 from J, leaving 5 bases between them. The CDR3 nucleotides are TGTGCCAGCTCACCGCGAACGAACACCGGGGAGCTGTTTTTT. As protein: CASSPRTNTGELFF.

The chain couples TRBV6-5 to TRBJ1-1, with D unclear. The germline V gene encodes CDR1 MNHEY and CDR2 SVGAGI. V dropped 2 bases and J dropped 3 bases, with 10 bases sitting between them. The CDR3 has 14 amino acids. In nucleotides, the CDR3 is TGTGCCAGCAGTTACGAGGGATTTCACACTGAAGCTTTCTTT. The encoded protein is CASSYEGFHTEAFF.

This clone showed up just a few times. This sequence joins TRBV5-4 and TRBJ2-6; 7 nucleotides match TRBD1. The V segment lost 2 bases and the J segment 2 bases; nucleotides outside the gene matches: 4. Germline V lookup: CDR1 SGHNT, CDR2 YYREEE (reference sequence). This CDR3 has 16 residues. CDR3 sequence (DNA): TGTGCCAGCAGCTTCGACAGGGCAGCTGGGGCCAACGTCCTGACTTTC. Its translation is CASSFDRAAGANVLTF. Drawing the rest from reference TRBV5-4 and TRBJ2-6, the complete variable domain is ETGVTQSPTHLIKTRGQQVTLRCSSQSGHNTVSWYQQALGQGPQFIFQYYREEENGRGNFPPRFSGLQFPNYSSELNVNALELDDSALYLCASSFDRAAGANVLTFGAGSRLTVL.

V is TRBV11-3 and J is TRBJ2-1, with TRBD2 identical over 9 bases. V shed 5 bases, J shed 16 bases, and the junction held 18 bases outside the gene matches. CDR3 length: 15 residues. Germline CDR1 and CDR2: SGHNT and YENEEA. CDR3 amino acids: CASSGEALRGGRAFF. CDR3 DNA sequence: TGTGCCAGCAGCGGAGAGGCTCTCAGGGGCGGGAGGGCCTTCTTC.

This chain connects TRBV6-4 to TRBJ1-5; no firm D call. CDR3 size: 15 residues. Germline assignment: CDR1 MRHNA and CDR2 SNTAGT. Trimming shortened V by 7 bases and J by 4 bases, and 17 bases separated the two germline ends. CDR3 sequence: CASTFGRVGNQPQHF. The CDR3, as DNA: TGTGCCAGCACCTTTGGGAGGGTGGGGAATCAGCCCCAGCATTTT.

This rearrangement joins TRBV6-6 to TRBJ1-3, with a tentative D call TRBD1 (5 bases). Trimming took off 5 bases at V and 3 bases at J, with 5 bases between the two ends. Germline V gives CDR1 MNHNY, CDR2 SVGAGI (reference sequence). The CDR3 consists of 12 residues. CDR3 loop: CASSQGGNTIYF. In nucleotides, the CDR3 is TGTGCCAGCAGTCAGGGTGGAAACACCATATATTTT.

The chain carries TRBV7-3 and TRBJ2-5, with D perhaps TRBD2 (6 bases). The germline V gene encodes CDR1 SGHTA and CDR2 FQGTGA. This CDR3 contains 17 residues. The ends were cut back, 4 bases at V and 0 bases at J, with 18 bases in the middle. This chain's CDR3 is CASSSVGGPSYQETQYF. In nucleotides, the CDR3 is TGTGCCAGCAGCTCCGTGGGGGGTCCGTCGTACCAAGAGACCCAGTACTTC. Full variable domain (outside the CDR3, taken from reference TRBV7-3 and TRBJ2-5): GAGVSQTPSNKVTEKGKYVELRCDPISGHTALYWYRQSLGQGPEFLIYFQGTGAADDSGLPNDRFFAVRPEGSVSTLKIQRTERGDSAVYLCASSSVGGPSYQETQYFGPGTRLLVL.

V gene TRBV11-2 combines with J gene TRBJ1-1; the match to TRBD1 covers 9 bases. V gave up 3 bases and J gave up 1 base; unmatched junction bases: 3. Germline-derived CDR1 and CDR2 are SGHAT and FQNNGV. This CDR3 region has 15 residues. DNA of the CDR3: TGTGCCAGCAGCTTGCCGGGACAGGGGAACACTGAAGCTTTCTTT. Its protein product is CASSLPGQGNTEAFF.

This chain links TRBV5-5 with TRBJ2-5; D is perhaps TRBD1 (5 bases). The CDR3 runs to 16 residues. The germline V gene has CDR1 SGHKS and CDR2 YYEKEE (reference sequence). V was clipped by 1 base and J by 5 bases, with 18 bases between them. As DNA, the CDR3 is TGTGCCAGCAGCTTGTCGTCGCTCAGGGCCGGGGAGACCCAGTACTTC. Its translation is CASSLSSLRAGETQYF. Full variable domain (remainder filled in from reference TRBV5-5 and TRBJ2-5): DAGVTQSPTHLIKTRGQQVTLRCSPISGHKSVSWYQQVLGQGPQFIFQYYEKEERGRGNFPDRFSARQFPNYSSELNVNALLLGDSALYLCASSLSSLRAGETQYFGPGTRLLVL.

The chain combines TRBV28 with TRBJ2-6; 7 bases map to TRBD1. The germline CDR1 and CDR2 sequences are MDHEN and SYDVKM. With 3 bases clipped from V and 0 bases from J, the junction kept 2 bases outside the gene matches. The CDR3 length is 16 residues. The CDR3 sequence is CASSLWDSSGANVLTF. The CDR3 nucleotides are TGTGCCAGCAGTTTGTGGGACAGCTCTGGGGCCAACGTCCTGACTTTC.

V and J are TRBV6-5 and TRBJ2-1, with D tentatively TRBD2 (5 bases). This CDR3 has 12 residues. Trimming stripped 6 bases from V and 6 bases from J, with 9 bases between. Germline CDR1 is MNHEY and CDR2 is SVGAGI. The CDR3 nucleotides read TGTGCCAGCAGGGACTGGCGCAATGAGCAGTTCTTC. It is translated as CASRDWRNEQFF.